Presented here are 13 T cell receptor beta chains from one specimen sequenced in a study of blood T cells in healthy people across ages. A second about 6 to 11 cycle PCR used barcoded and J-beta primers. TCRdb processed the 5' RACE reads anew with MiXCR; each CDR3 protein has one entry. The repertoire has around 1,800,000 distinct CDR3 sequences, approximately 40% of them found once; the top ten carry about 23%. Sequencing was done on a sample of blood. The receptors here all came from a human donor in good health.

This sequence joins TRBV10-3 and TRBJ2-5; a possible D gene is TRBD1 (5 bases). CDR3 length equals 13 residues. Germline assignment: CDR1 ENHRY and CDR2 SYGVKD. V was clipped by 5 bases and J by 4 bases, with 11 bases between them. The DNA of the CDR3 is TGTGCCATCAGTCCAGGGTCTTCAGAGACCCAGTACTTC. Translated: CAISPGSSETQYF.

The chain uses TRBV5-4 and TRBJ2-5; 8 bases align to TRBD2. Per the germline V gene, CDR1 is SGHNT and CDR2 is YYREEE (reference sequence). Trimming cost V 4 bases and J 0 bases; bases outside gene matches: 5. This CDR3 spans 15 amino acids. CDR3 amino acids: CASSLGGANQETQYF. In nucleotides, the CDR3 is TGTGCCAGCAGCCTCGGGGGGGCGAACCAAGAGACCCAGTACTTC.

The CDR3 DNA reads TGCAGTGCTAGAGTCCCACTCCGAGGGAACACTGAAGCTTTCTTT. This codes for CSARVPLRGNTEAFF. V gene TRBV20-1 combines with J gene TRBJ1-1; no clear D gene. The germline gives CDR1 DFQATT, CDR2 SNEGSKA (reference sequence). V was trimmed by 1 base and J by 1 base, leaving 13 bases between them. This CDR3 is 15 amino acids long.

This clonotype was detected a few times. The V and J genes are TRBV6-6 and TRBJ1-2; D call uncertain. V lost 7 bases and J lost 6, with 15 bases in between. CDR1 and CDR2 from the germline V gene are MNHNY and SVGAGI (reference sequence). The CDR3 runs 13 residues. Written as DNA, the CDR3 is TGTGCCAGCATCCCCGCGGTGTCGGATGGCTACACCTTC. Translated, it gives CASIPAVSDGYTF.

This clonotype was seen a handful of times. J is TRBJ1-1 and V is TRBV5-1; 8 nucleotides match TRBD1. This CDR3 contains 15 residues. CDR1 SGHRS and CDR2 YFSETQ come from the germline V gene. V was pared by 4 bases and J by 8 bases, with 13 bases of the junction left unmatched. DNA for the CDR3: TGCGCCAGCAGCGCGGACAGGGCCTTTCAGTACGAAGCTTTCTTT. This translates into CASSADRAFQYEAFF.

This clonotype was seen only a few times. The rearrangement links TRBV10-3 to TRBJ2-3, with D maybe TRBD2 (6 bases). This CDR3 contains 13 residues. The germline V and J ends were trimmed by 5 bases and 10 bases, with 16 bases remaining between them. Germline CDR1 and CDR2: ENHRY and SYGVKD. DNA of the CDR3: TGTGCCATCAGTAAGACTAGTGGGGAAGCGCAGTATTTT. Protein product: CAISKTSGEAQYF.

This clonotype was detected only a few times. The junction and the germline gene differ at one end; a read error may be behind it. The J gene is TRBJ2-1, the V gene TRBV9, with D perhaps matching TRBD2 (6 bases). Germline V gene data show CDR1 as SGDLS and CDR2 as YYNGEE. This CDR3 contains 18 residues. The CDR3 region is CAGSVDLPRDWMHNEQFF. In DNA form, the CDR3 reads TGTGCCGGCAGCGTAGATCTCCCCCGGGACTGGATGCACAATGAGCAGTTCTTC.

In its sample, this clonotype was seen many times. The chain couples TRBV7-2 to TRBJ2-1; D is possibly TRBD2 (5 bases). This CDR3 has 14 residues. The germline gives CDR1 SGHTA, CDR2 FQGNSA. V lost 3 bases and J lost 5, with 11 bases in between. The CDR3 loop is CASSLTKVDNEQFF. The DNA for the CDR3 is TGTGCCAGCAGCTTGACTAAGGTGGACAATGAGCAGTTCTTC.

This chain links TRBV7-2 with TRBJ2-3; TRBD1 is a possible D gene (5 bases). Trimming removed 1 base from V and 6 bases from J, with 14 bases in between. CDR3 length equals 15 residues. Germline CDR1 SGHTA, CDR2 FQGNSA. Here the CDR3 DNA reads TGTGCCAGCAGCTTAGACGGTGGGGCATGGGATACGCAGTATTTT. Encoded protein: CASSLDGGAWDTQYF.

This clonotype was seen only a few times. The V call is TRBV12-3 or TRBV12-4, the J call TRBJ2-1; 7 bases line up with TRBD2. The ends lost 3 bases at V and 0 bases at J; junction bases unmatched: 2. The CDR3 runs 15 residues. The CDR3 region is CASSFWGGSYNEQFF. The CDR3 DNA reads as TGTGCCAGCAGTTTCTGGGGGGGCTCCTACAATGAGCAGTTCTTC.

Here the CDR3 DNA reads TGTGCCAGCAGCCTCCGGGACCGGGACAAGATTAATGGCTACACCTTC. It specifies CASSLRDRDKINGYTF. The chain employs TRBV3-1 and TRBJ1-2, with D possibly TRBD1 on 6 matching bases. Trimming took 4 bases from V and 6 from J, leaving 21 bases between them. CDR1 is LGHDT, CDR2 YNNKEL, per germline (reference sequence). The CDR3 runs to 16 residues. Full variable domain (missing parts from reference TRBV3-1 and TRBJ1-2): DTAVSQTPKYLVTQMGNDKSIKCEQNLGHDTMYWYKQDSKKFLKIMFSYNNKELIINETVPNRFSPKSPDKAHLNLHINSLELGDSAVYFCASSLRDRDKINGYTFGSGTRLTVV.

This clonotype was seen a few times. The rearrangement joins TRBV20-1 to TRBJ2-7; TRBD2 agrees at 7 bases. The J segment lost 2 bases and the V segment lost 5 bases, leaving 9 bases of the junction unmatched. There are 14 residues in the CDR3. Germline lookup yields CDR1 DFQATT and CDR2 SNEGSKA (reference sequence). The DNA for the CDR3 is TGCAGTGCTCATCCGGGACTACCAGCCTACGAGCAGTACTTC. Protein sequence: CSAHPGLPAYEQYF.

This clonotype has a handful of counts. The J gene is TRBJ1-2, the V gene TRBV20-1, with unresolved D. The V gene lost 0 bases and the J gene lost 7 bases, with 15 bases spanning the gap. Looked up from germline, CDR1 is DFQATT and CDR2 is SNEGSKA (reference sequence). The CDR3 is made up of 14 amino acids. CDR3 nucleotide sequence: TGCAGTGCTAGAGATAGGGCAGCCCCTTCTGGCTACACCTTC. It translates to CSARDRAAPSGYTF.